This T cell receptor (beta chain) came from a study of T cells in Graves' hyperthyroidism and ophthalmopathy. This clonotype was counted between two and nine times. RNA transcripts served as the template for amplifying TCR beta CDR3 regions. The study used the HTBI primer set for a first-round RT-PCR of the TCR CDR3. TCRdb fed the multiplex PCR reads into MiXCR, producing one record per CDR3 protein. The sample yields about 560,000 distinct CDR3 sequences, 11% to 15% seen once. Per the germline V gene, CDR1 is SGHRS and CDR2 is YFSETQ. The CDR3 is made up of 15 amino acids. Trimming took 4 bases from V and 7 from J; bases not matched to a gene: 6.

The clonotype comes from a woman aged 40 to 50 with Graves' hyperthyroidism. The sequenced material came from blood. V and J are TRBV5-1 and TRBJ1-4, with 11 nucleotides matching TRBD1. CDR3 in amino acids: CASSSRDRGSEKLFF. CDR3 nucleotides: TGCGCCAGCAGCAGCCGGGACAGGGGGAGTGAAAAACTGTTTTTT.